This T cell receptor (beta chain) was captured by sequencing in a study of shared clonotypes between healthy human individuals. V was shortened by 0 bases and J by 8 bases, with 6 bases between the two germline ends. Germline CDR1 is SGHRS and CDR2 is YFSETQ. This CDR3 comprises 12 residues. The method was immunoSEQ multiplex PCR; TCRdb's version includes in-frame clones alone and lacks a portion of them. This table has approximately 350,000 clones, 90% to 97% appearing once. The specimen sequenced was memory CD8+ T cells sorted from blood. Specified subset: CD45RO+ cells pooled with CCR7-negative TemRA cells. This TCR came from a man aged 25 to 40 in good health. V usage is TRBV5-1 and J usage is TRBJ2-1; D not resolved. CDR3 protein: CASSLAKDEQFF. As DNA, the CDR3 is TGCGCCAGCAGCTTGGCAAAAGATGAGCAGTTCTTC.